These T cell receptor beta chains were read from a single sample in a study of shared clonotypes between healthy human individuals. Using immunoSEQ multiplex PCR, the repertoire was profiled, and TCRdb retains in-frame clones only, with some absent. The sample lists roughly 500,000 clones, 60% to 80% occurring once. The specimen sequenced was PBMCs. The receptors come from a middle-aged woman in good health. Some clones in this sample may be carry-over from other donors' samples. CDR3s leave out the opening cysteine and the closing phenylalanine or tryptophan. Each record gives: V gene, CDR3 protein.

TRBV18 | ASSTMTGIGELF
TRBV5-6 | ASSFGGGVGEAF
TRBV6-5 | ASSPTGGLGYTIY
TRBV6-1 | ASSPGGTTQETQY
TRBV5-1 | ASSSSYEQY
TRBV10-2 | ASSGIPGDTGELF
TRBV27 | ASSPGQGAANYGYT
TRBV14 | ASSPTGAGKETQY
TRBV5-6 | ASSSGTGVHNSPLH
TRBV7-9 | ASSLMYEQY
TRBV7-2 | ASSLLRGTLMNTEAF
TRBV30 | AWSRQGGTGELF
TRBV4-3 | ASSQEGTGGDYGYT
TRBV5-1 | ASSSQPRGAGEETQY
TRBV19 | ASSNTGHTEAF
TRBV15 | ATSRDAGPSGNTIY
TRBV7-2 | ASSLARRAGETQY
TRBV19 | ASSIVGGEVHEQY
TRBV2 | ASSVERGTSTDTQY
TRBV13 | ASSSSSSSYEQY
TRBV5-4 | ASSLGQGGNEKLF
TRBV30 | AFDRVGNTEAF
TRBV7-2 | ASSFPDQPQH
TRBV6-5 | ASSRGGTDTQY
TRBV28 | ASRYRTGELF
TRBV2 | ASSGTNTGELF
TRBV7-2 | ASSIDWRTDTQY
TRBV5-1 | ASSFGPHGMNTEAF
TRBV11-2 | ASSAGLVVPF
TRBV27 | ASNRGRPNQPQH
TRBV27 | ASSPRVTGWGYT
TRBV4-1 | ASSQARDSNYGYT
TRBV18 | ASSTSYEQY
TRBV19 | ASSRSGRSSYNEQF
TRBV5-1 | ASSLRDRDYEQY